The clone carrying this T cell receptor (beta chain) was counted a single time. What it binds is unknown. One entry per CDR3 protein, called by TCRdb with MiXCR from the multiplex PCR reads. This table has 50,000 to 65,000 distinct CDR3 sequences, under 55% appearing once. This sample was taken from a study of breast tumors, draining lymph nodes, adjacent tissues. The CDR3 has 12 residues. Germline V gives CDR1 DFQATT, CDR2 SNEGSKA (reference sequence). V was clipped by 6 bases and J by 9 bases, with 12 bases between them. Study conclusions and caveats: Tumors had less TCR diversity than lymph nodes, more than nontumor tissue. Data only fit, rather than demonstrated, lymph node origin of most tumor T cells. Luminal-like breast cancer showed significantly higher tumor–nontumor repertoire similarity than basal-like.

Sample: breast tumor tissue. This receptor was taken from a female donor with breast cancer. Some clones in this sample may be carry-over from other donors' samples. The chain links TRBV20-1 to TRBJ1-6; D may be TRBD1 (5 bases). DNA of the CDR3: TGCAGTGCCTCGCCCGGGGGTTCACCCCTCCACTTT. It codes for CSASPGGSPLHF.